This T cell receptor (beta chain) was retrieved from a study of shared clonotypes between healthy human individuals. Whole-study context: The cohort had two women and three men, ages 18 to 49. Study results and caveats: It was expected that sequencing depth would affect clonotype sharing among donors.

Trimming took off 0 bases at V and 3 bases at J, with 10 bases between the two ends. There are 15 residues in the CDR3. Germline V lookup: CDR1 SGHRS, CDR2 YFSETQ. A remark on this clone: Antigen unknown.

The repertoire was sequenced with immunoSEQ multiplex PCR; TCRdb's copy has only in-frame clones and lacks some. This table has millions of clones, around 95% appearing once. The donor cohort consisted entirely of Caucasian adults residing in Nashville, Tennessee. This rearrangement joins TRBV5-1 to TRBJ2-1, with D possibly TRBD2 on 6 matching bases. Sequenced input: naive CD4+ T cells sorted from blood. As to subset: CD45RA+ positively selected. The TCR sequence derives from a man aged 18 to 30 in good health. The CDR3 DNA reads TGCGCCAGCAGCTTGGGTGGCGGGAACTACAATGAGCAGTTCTTC. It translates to CASSLGGGNYNEQFF.